This TCR beta chain was obtained from a study of shared clonotypes between healthy human individuals. Naive CD4+ cells were CD45RA-selected; the remaining cells were memory. Generated by immunoSEQ multiplex PCR, the TCRdb table keeps only in-frame clones and is missing some. The sample has about 2 million clones; roughly 94% are singletons. V was pared by 1 base and J by 11 bases, with 16 bases between. This CDR3 is built from 14 residues. Germline V gene lookup returns CDR1 SGHTA and CDR2 FQGNSA. The V gene is TRBV7-2, the J gene TRBJ2-3; possibly TRBD2 for D (6 bases). The sequenced sample consisted of naive CD4+ T cells sorted from blood. Subset denoted: CD45RA+ positively selected. The clonotype originates from a man between 18 and 29 years old in good health. The CDR3 sequence: CASSLGAEGNMQYF. The CDR3 coding sequence is TGTGCCAGCAGCTTAGGAGCGGAGGGCAATATGCAGTATTTT.